This T cell receptor (beta chain) came from a study of blood T cells in healthy people across ages. This clonotype was observed a handful of times. Its antigen is unidentified. Whole-study results and caveats: Significant beta diversity loss was already apparent by age approximately 40, declining roughly linearly. Higher diversity and more naive CD4+ cells were features of long-lived donors, compared to aged donors.

V gave up 1 base and J gave up 2 bases, with 11 bases separating them. The CDR3 contains 14 residues. The germline V gene has CDR1 DFQATT and CDR2 SNEGSKA (reference sequence). Primers used in a second PCR of roughly 6 to 11 cycles were a sample-barcoded 5' primer and a J-beta primer mix. Sequencing of every sample gave 2.5 million or more CDR3-containing paired-end reads. Using its own MiXCR run on the 5' RACE reads, TCRdb lists one record per CDR3 protein. The profile shows over a million distinct CDR3 sequences, 40% to 50% of them singletons. This receptor was obtained from a woman aged 18-29 years in good health. Sequenced input: blood. The chain links TRBV20-1 to TRBJ2-5, with TRBD2 as a possible D gene (5 bases). CDR3 in amino acids: CSARAGEIQETQYF. In nucleotides, the CDR3 is TGCAGTGCTAGAGCTGGGGAGATACAAGAGACCCAGTACTTC.